What follows are 6 T cell receptor beta chains derived from one specimen sequenced in a study of T cells after yellow fever vaccination. TCRdb reanalysed the 5' RACE reads using MiXCR and keeps one entry per CDR3 protein. The sample holds 150,000 or so distinct CDR3 sequences; around 7.3% are singletons and the top ten take approximately 2.4%. The sequencing used CD4+ T cells sorted from PBMCs, collected about 5 days after the first yellow fever vaccination. The receptors originated from a man younger than 35 who received the YFV17D yellow fever vaccine.

The chain joins TRBV5-7 to TRBJ2-7, with a possible D match to TRBD1 (6 bases). TRBV5-7 is an ORF for which the function is uncertain. This CDR3 has 13 amino acids. Deletions cut 4 bases from V and 3 bases from J, with 11 bases between. The CDR3 protein is CASSPGDNYEQYF. The CDR3 DNA follows: TGTGCCAGCAGCCCCGGGGACAACTACGAGCAGTACTTC.

J is TRBJ2-1 and V is TRBV18; 8 nucleotides agree with TRBD2. Germline-derived CDR1 and CDR2 are KGHSH and LQKENI. J was trimmed by 4 bases and V by 3 bases; bases with no gene match: 8. The CDR3 sequence is 16 residues long. The CDR3, as DNA: TGTGCCAGCTCACCGTTCCCCAGCGGGGGTTACAATGAGCAGTTCTTC. Protein sequence: CASSPFPSGGYNEQFF.

The sample holds a few counts of this clonotype. V usage is TRBV5-1 and J usage is TRBJ2-1; 8 nucleotides match TRBD1. The germline CDR1 and CDR2 sequences are SGHRS and YFSETQ. The CDR3 loop spans 14 amino acids. V lost 3 bases and J lost 7; bases outside the gene matches: 6. The CDR3 sequence is CASSYQGQGNEQFF. The CDR3 region has the DNA TGCGCCAGCAGCTACCAAGGACAGGGTAATGAGCAGTTCTTC. Supplemented by reference TRBV5-1 and TRBJ2-1, the full variable domain reads KAGVTQTPRYLIKTRGQQVTLSCSPISGHRSVSWYQQTPGQGLQFLFEYFSETQRNKGNFPGRFSGRQFSNSRSEMNVSTLELGDSALYLCASSYQGQGNEQFFGPGTRLTVL.

In its sample, this clonotype was seen many times. The chain carries TRBV6-5 and TRBJ1-5; D uncertain. CDR1 is MNHEY, CDR2 SVGAGI, per germline. V dropped 2 bases and J dropped 0 bases, with 8 bases sitting between them. The CDR3 is made up of 15 amino acids. CDR3 residues: CASSYVRHSNQPQHF. The CDR3 DNA is TGTGCCAGCAGTTACGTCAGACATAGCAATCAGCCCCAGCATTTT.

Of note for this clonotype: Since a much larger clone is just one base distant, this may be a read error. This chain uses TRBV7-9 with TRBJ1-1; a possible D gene is TRBD1 (5 bases). This CDR3 has 15 amino acids. V shed 5 bases and J shed 6 bases, with 19 bases lying between them. In germline, CDR1 is SEHNR, CDR2 FQNEAQ (reference sequence). The CDR3 nucleotides read TGTGCCAGCAGCCCCATGCAGGGCCGGGTGGCTGAAGCTTTCTTT. Translated: CASSPMQGRVAEAFF.

A few counts support this clonotype. The chain employs TRBV20-1 and TRBJ2-7; the match to TRBD2 covers 8 bases. V trimming: 1 base; J trimming: 3 bases; junction bases outside the gene matches: 2. Looked up from germline, CDR1 is DFQATT and CDR2 is SNEGSKA (reference sequence). The CDR3 is 13 residues long. CDR3 residues: CSARAGGRYEQYF. CDR3 sequence (DNA): TGCAGTGCTAGAGCGGGGGGGCGCTACGAGCAGTACTTC.